The 14 T cell receptor beta chains below were found in one sample sequenced in a study of shared clonotypes between healthy human individuals (dated by TCRdb to about 2020). Library construction relied on the immunoSEQ multiplex PCR assay. Held by TCRdb, this immuneACCESS table contains in-frame sequences only and omits some clones. Under half of the omission traces to an unresolved V gene where checked; the cause of the rest is unknown. Present in this sample are about 680,000 clones, approximately 75% of which were seen just once. The top ten constitute under 2% of the sample. Material: memory CD4+ T cells sorted from blood. The cell subset or site label on this specimen signifies: CD45RA-negative fraction. The receptors derive from a woman aged 30 to 39 in good health.

The chain uses TRBV9 and TRBJ1-1, with D maybe TRBD1 (5 bases). Germline V gene data show CDR1 as SGDLS and CDR2 as YYNGEE. The CDR3 extends over 14 amino acids. V gave up 0 bases and J gave up 3 bases, with 9 bases separating them. CDR3 sequence reads: CASSVGQLDTEAFF. CDR3 coding DNA: TGTGCCAGCAGCGTAGGACAGTTAGACACTGAAGCTTTCTTT.

As for this clone: The identical CDR3 is also encoded by other nucleotide sequences in the sample. This rearrangement joins TRBV28 to TRBJ2-7; no definite D call. V was trimmed by 5 bases and J by 2 bases, leaving 7 bases between them. This CDR3 comprises 12 residues. Germline assignment: CDR1 MDHEN and CDR2 SYDVKM. Here the CDR3 reads CASSPGPYEQYF. In DNA, the CDR3 is TGTGCCAGCAGTCCGGGTCCCTACGAGCAGTACTTC.

The rearrangement links TRBV7-3 to TRBJ2-1; 8 bases are shared with TRBD1. CDR3 length: 15 residues. Germline assignment: CDR1 SGHTA and CDR2 FQGTGA. The V and J ends lost 1 base and 9 bases, in that order; junction bases with no gene match: 8. The DNA for the CDR3 is TGTGCCAGCAGCTTAAGCCAGGGGGCGCAAAGTGAGCAGTTCTTC. Translation gives CASSLSQGAQSEQFF.

The chain employs TRBV30 and TRBJ2-5; D is undetermined. Germline V gene sequence: CDR1 GTSNPN, CDR2 SVGIG (reference sequence). V shed 1 base and J shed 2 bases, with 8 bases lying between them. The CDR3 is 13 amino acids. CDR3 protein: CAWSGSVQETQYF. The CDR3, as DNA: TGTGCCTGGAGTGGGTCGGTTCAAGAGACCCAGTACTTC.

The rearrangement joins TRBV28 to TRBJ2-1, with 12 nucleotides matching TRBD2. The CDR3 is made up of 15 amino acids. CDR1 and CDR2 (germline): MDHEN, SYDVKM. V lost 6 bases, J lost 5 bases, and 5 bases stayed unmatched. For the CDR3, the DNA is TGTGCCAGCAGGCCGGGACTAGCGGGCAACAATGAGCAGTTCTTC. Protein sequence: CASRPGLAGNNEQFF.

V is TRBV18 and J is TRBJ2-7; the D gene is possibly TRBD2 (5 bases). This CDR3 spans 13 amino acids. Trimming stripped 5 bases from V and 2 bases from J, with 10 bases between. Germline lookup yields CDR1 KGHSH and CDR2 LQKENI. CDR3 loop: CASSTRGTYEQYF. The DNA for the CDR3 is TGTGCCAGCTCAACTCGGGGTACCTACGAGCAGTACTTC.

CDR3 sequence: CASKEVEKLFF. The DNA for the CDR3 is TGTGCCAGCAAGGAGGTTGAAAAACTGTTTTTT. The chain uses TRBV2 and TRBJ1-4; D unresolved. CDR3 length: 11 amino acids. V lost 7 bases, J lost 7 bases, and 7 bases lay in between. Germline lookup yields CDR1 SNHLY and CDR2 FYNNEI.

J is TRBJ1-2 and V is TRBV28; D gene ambiguous. Germline V gene data show CDR1 as MDHEN and CDR2 as SYDVKM. V lost 8 bases, J lost 4 bases, and 14 bases lay in between. The CDR3 totals 13 residues. CDR3 amino acids: CASGPPRGYGYTF. In DNA form, the CDR3 reads TGTGCCAGCGGACCACCCCGAGGCTATGGCTACACCTTC.

The chain employs TRBV6-1 and TRBJ2-2; D remains unclear. The CDR3 length is 12 residues. CDR1 and CDR2 from the germline V gene are MNHNS and SASEGT. The germline V and J ends were trimmed by 6 bases and 7 bases, with 9 bases remaining between them. The DNA for the CDR3 is TGTGCCAGCAGGTGGGATGGCGGGGAGCTGTTTTTT. This gives the protein CASRWDGGELFF.

Remarks on this clone: This specimen includes other DNA sequences encoding the same CDR3. The chain carries TRBV5-1 and TRBJ1-4, with 9 bases lining up with TRBD1. J gave up 8 bases and V 4 bases, and 6 bases lay outside the gene matches. The CDR3 runs 14 residues. CDR1 is SGHRS and CDR2 is YFSETQ in the germline V gene. The CDR3 is CASSTGQGYEKLFF. Here the CDR3 DNA reads TGCGCCAGCAGCACCGGACAGGGGTACGAAAAACTGTTTTTT.

The chain joins TRBV2 to TRBJ1-2, with D possibly being TRBD1 (6 bases). This CDR3 has 15 amino acids. Trimming removed 1 base at V and 1 base at J, with 10 bases between. CDR1 is SNHLY, CDR2 FYNNEI, per germline. CDR3 in amino acids: CASSEGGGSNYGYTF. DNA for the CDR3: TGTGCCAGCAGTGAAGGAGGGGGGAGTAACTATGGCTACACCTTC.

The gene calls are TRBV28 and TRBJ1-1; TRBD1 might be the D (5 bases). The CDR3 consists of 14 residues. Trimming pared 6 bases from V and 2 bases from J, leaving 13 bases between. Looked up from germline, CDR1 is MDHEN and CDR2 is SYDVKM. Here the CDR3 DNA reads TGTGCCAGCAGCCCCGGGGGGGGAAACACTGAAGCTTTCTTT. Its translation is CASSPGGGNTEAFF.

The chain links TRBV7-3 to TRBJ1-1; D is perhaps TRBD1 (5 bases). Trimming took 5 bases from V and 0 from J, leaving 10 bases between them. This CDR3 contains 14 residues. Germline CDR1 is SGHTA and CDR2 is FQGTGA. For the CDR3, the DNA is TGTGCCAGCAGCCCCGGGACGGTGAACACTGAAGCTTTCTTT. Translating gives CASSPGTVNTEAFF.

This chain links TRBV5-1 with TRBJ2-3; TRBD2 agrees at 9 bases. V shed 4 bases and J 9 bases; nucleotides not matched to a gene: 15. CDR3 size: 16 residues. The germline CDR1 and CDR2 sequences are SGHRS and YFSETQ. CDR3 in DNA: TGCGCCAGCAGCCCAGTACCAGCGGGGGGAACGTTGACGCAGTATTTT. It is translated as CASSPVPAGGTLTQYF.